This passage covers 29 T cell receptor beta chains from one sample sequenced in a study of STAT5B mutations in CD4+ large granular lymphocyte leukemia. The repertoire was sequenced with immunoSEQ multiplex PCR; TCRdb's copy has only in-frame clones and lacks some. The table lists some 40,000 clones, 70% to 85% of them singletons, with under 0.4% in the top ten. The sequencing sample was made of CD4+ T cells from blood buffy coats. Every receptor here comes from a human donor in good health.

The J gene is TRBJ2-7, the V gene TRBV5-6; D is perhaps TRBD2 (5 bases). Trimming pared 0 bases from V and 3 bases from J, leaving 10 bases between. From germline, CDR1 is SGHDT and CDR2 YYEEEE. The CDR3 is 14 residues long. CDR3 region: CASSLGTPSYEQYF. CDR3 DNA sequence: TGTGCCAGCAGCTTGGGGACTCCCAGCTACGAGCAGTACTTC.

This clone showed up just once. This chain links TRBV10-3 with TRBJ1-1; perhaps TRBD1 as D (6 bases). V shed 3 bases and J shed 2 bases, with 13 bases lying between them. Germline lookup yields CDR1 ENHRY and CDR2 SYGVKD. The length of the CDR3 is 15 residues. This chain's CDR3 is CAISDPADSNTEAFF. In nucleotides, the CDR3 is TGTGCCATCAGTGACCCGGCGGACAGTAACACTGAAGCTTTCTTT.

This clone was counted a few times. The rearrangement joins TRBV4-2 to TRBJ1-5; D possibly corresponds to TRBD1 (5 bases). The germline V and J ends were trimmed by 6 bases and 2 bases, with 11 bases remaining between them. CDR1 and CDR2 from the germline V gene are LGHNA and YNFKEQ. This CDR3 is 14 amino acids long. The CDR3 region is CASSPGRGNQPQHF. The CDR3 DNA reads TGTGCCAGCAGTCCCGGCAGGGGCAATCAGCCCCAGCATTTT.

The V call is TRBV27, the J call TRBJ2-7, with a tentative D call TRBD2 (5 bases). Deletions cut 8 bases from V and 5 bases from J, with 16 bases between. This CDR3 spans 13 amino acids. Germline V lookup: CDR1 MNHEY, CDR2 SMNVEV (reference sequence). CDR3 DNA: TGTGCCAGCTACTCTCAACTAGAGGACGAGCAGTACTTC. Translation: CASYSQLEDEQYF.

The chain combines TRBV7-2 with TRBJ2-5; D might be TRBD2 (5 bases). Germline V lookup: CDR1 SGHTA, CDR2 FQGNSA. The CDR3 sequence is 14 residues long. With 2 bases removed from V and 9 bases from J, the gap between germline ends came to 16 bases. This CDR3 reads CASSLRGQWEPQYF. The CDR3 coding sequence is TGTGCCAGCAGCTTACGGGGTCAATGGGAACCCCAGTACTTC.

This clone showed up just a few times. The genes are TRBV9 and TRBJ1-1; perhaps TRBD1 as D (5 bases). CDR3 length equals 13 residues. V gave up 4 bases and J gave up 4 bases, with 11 bases separating them. Looked up from germline, CDR1 is SGDLS and CDR2 is YYNGEE. The CDR3, as DNA: TGTGCCAGCAGCCCCCCGGGGGGCACTGAAGCTTTCTTT. This sequence encodes CASSPPGGTEAFF.

The chain carries TRBV28 and TRBJ1-1; 7 bases fit TRBD1. Germline V lookup: CDR1 MDHEN, CDR2 SYDVKM. Trimming at V came to 10 bases and at J to 1 base, leaving 3 bases not matched to a gene. The CDR3 has 12 amino acids. CDR3 nucleotide sequence: TGTGCCATCGGGGACAGGAACACTGAAGCTTTCTTT. Amino acid sequence: CAIGDRNTEAFF.

This clone was detected once. The chain is built from TRBV30 and TRBJ2-6, with D unresolved. The CDR3 extends over 15 amino acids. Germline CDR1 GTSNPN, CDR2 SVGIG (reference sequence). V dropped 1 base and J dropped 0 bases, with 7 bases sitting between them. The CDR3 nucleotides read TGTGCCTGGAGTGAAGGCGTCTCTGGGGCCAACGTCCTGACTTTC. As protein: CAWSEGVSGANVLTF. Full variable domain (missing parts from reference TRBV30 and TRBJ2-6): SQTIHQWPATLVQPVGSPLSLECTVEGTSNPNLYWYRQAAGRGLQLLFYSVGIGQISSEVPQNLSASRPQDRQFILSSKKLLLSDSGFYLCAWSEGVSGANVLTFGAGSRLTVL.

This chain joins TRBV5-4 and TRBJ2-7, with TRBD1 matching over 10 bases. V was pared by 4 bases and J by 7 bases, with 11 bases of the junction left unmatched. The CDR3 runs to 15 residues. CDR1 is SGHNT, CDR2 YYREEE, per germline (reference sequence). CDR3 amino acids: CASSVTWDRGREQYF. In nucleotides, the CDR3 is TGTGCCAGCAGCGTGACATGGGACAGGGGTAGGGAGCAGTACTTC.

This clone has a handful of counts. The V call is TRBV5-4, the J call TRBJ1-6; D unresolved. V was pared by 1 base and J by 7 bases, with 12 bases between. CDR1 is SGHNT, CDR2 YYREEE, per germline (reference sequence). The CDR3 contains 15 residues. The CDR3 region is CASSLIGVYNSPLHF. Here the CDR3 DNA reads TGTGCCAGCAGCTTGATCGGGGTTTACAATTCACCCCTCCACTTT.

The chain has TRBV9 and TRBJ2-1; TRBD2 matches 10 bases. Germline-derived CDR1 and CDR2 are SGDLS and YYNGEE. Trimming cost V 6 bases and J 0 bases; bases outside gene matches: 15. The CDR3 totals 19 residues. The CDR3 here is CASTAGSGRPISSYNEQFF. CDR3 coding DNA: TGTGCCAGCACCGCAGGTAGCGGGAGGCCTATTAGCTCCTACAATGAGCAGTTCTTC.

V usage is TRBV6-1 and J usage is TRBJ1-2, with 9 bases aligning to TRBD1. Unmatched junction bases numbered 6, after V lost 3 bases and J lost 4 bases. The CDR3 runs 15 residues. Germline assignment: CDR1 MNHNS and CDR2 SASEGT. This CDR3 reads CASSDSTGGLYGYTF. CDR3 DNA sequence: TGTGCCAGCAGTGACTCTACAGGGGGCCTCTATGGCTACACCTTC.

This rearrangement joins TRBV19 to TRBJ1-5; the match to TRBD1 covers 7 bases. This CDR3 is built from 15 residues. Unmatched junction bases numbered 7, after V lost 4 bases and J lost 4 bases. Germline values: CDR1 LNHDA, CDR2 SQIVND (reference sequence). In nucleotides, the CDR3 is TGTGCCAGTAGTACGTCGGGACAGTTAAATCAGCCCCAGCATTTT. Translation: CASSTSGQLNQPQHF.

V is TRBV7-9 and J is TRBJ2-3; D remains ambiguous. Trimming shortened V by 5 bases and J by 2 bases, and 20 bases separated the two germline ends. CDR1 and CDR2 (germline): SEHNR, FQNEAQ (reference sequence). The CDR3 contains 17 residues. CDR3 nucleotide sequence: TGTGCCAGCAGCCCTAAACCCACAGCGCCGTTCACAGATACGCAGTATTTT. As protein: CASSPKPTAPFTDTQYF.

This chain uses TRBV29-1 with TRBJ1-2, with a possible D match to TRBD1 (6 bases). CDR1 and CDR2 (germline): SQVTM, ANQGSEA. The ends were cut back, 3 bases at V and 5 bases at J, with 13 bases in the middle. This CDR3 spans 13 amino acids. The CDR3, as DNA: TGCAGCGTTGAGCACAGGGTGGGGTATGGCTACACCTTC. Translating gives CSVEHRVGYGYTF.

This clone turned up a few times. The chain uses TRBV9 and TRBJ2-2; a weak D match, TRBD2 (5 bases). V lost 0 bases to trimming and J lost 0 bases, with 6 bases between them. CDR1 and CDR2 from the germline V gene are SGDLS and YYNGEE. The CDR3 sequence is 15 residues long. CDR3 nucleotides: TGTGCCAGCAGCGTAGTCGGGGCGAACACCGGGGAGCTGTTTTTT. It encodes CASSVVGANTGELFF.

This chain joins TRBV7-6 and TRBJ1-2, with TRBD1 identical over 7 bases. Germline V gene sequence: CDR1 SGHVS, CDR2 FNYEAQ. The length of the CDR3 is 13 residues. V lost 5 bases, J lost 6 bases, and 6 bases stayed unmatched. This chain's CDR3 is CASSQAGGNGYTF. The CDR3 bases are TGTGCCAGCAGCCAAGCAGGGGGAAATGGCTACACCTTC. The full variable domain, rest sourced from reference TRBV7-6 and TRBJ1-2, is GAGVSQSPRYKVTKRGQDVALRCDPISGHVSLYWYRQALGQGPEFLTYFNYEAQQDKSGLPNDRFSAERPEGSISTLTIQRTEQRDSAMYRCASSQAGGNGYTFGSGTRLTVV.

CDR3 residues: CASSQEKRGGFEQFF. Here the CDR3 DNA reads TGCGCCAGCAGCCAAGAAAAGCGGGGGGGCTTTGAGCAGTTCTTC. The V gene is TRBV4-3, the J gene TRBJ2-1, with 10 bases lining up with TRBD2. Germline V gene data show CDR1 as LGHNA and CDR2 as YSLEER. Losses at the gene ends were 0 bases for V and 9 bases for J; bases not matched to a gene: 5. The CDR3 is made up of 15 amino acids.

V gene TRBV5-4 combines with J gene TRBJ2-3; TRBD2 is a possible D gene (7 bases). Deletions cut 3 bases from V and 6 bases from J, with 20 bases between. The CDR3 consists of 16 residues. Germline V lookup: CDR1 SGHNT, CDR2 YYREEE (reference sequence). The CDR3 loop reads CASSSGTGRGADTQYF. The CDR3 DNA is TGTGCCAGCAGCTCCGGCACGGGTCGGGGGGCGGATACGCAGTATTTT.

The J gene is TRBJ1-2, the V gene TRBV25-1; D perhaps matches TRBD1 (5 bases). The CDR3 is 16 residues long. Germline V lookup: CDR1 MGHDK, CDR2 SYGVNS. Trimming left V 0 bases short and J 6 bases short, with 17 bases between. The CDR3 loop is CASSEYSGWLSHGYTF. The CDR3 DNA is TGTGCCAGCAGTGAATACTCAGGGTGGTTATCGCATGGCTACACCTTC.

V is TRBV2 and J is TRBJ2-6; D uncertain. Trimming stripped 8 bases from V and 1 base from J, with 6 bases between. Germline CDR1 and CDR2: SNHLY and FYNNEI. CDR3 length equals 13 residues. The CDR3 DNA follows: TGTGCCAGCCACAGTTCTGGGGCCAACGTCCTGACTTTC. The encoded protein is CASHSSGANVLTF.

This chain connects TRBV9 to TRBJ2-5, with D uncertain. CDR1 and CDR2 from the germline V gene are SGDLS and YYNGEE. The length of the CDR3 is 16 residues. With 0 bases removed from V and 1 base from J, the gap between germline ends came to 13 bases. Here the CDR3 DNA reads TGTGCCAGCAGCGTAGTCGCGGCTGGCGGCCAAGAGACCCAGTACTTC. Its translation is CASSVVAAGGQETQYF. Full variable domain (missing parts from reference TRBV9 and TRBJ2-5): DSGVTQTPKHLITATGQRVTLRCSPRSGDLSVYWYQQSLDQGLQFLIQYYNGEERAKGNILERFSAQQFPDLHSELNLSSLELGDSALYFCASSVVAAGGQETQYFGPGTRLLVL.

In its sample, this clone was seen once. The genes are TRBV30 and TRBJ1-3; D remains ambiguous. CDR1 is GTSNPN, CDR2 SVGIG, per germline (reference sequence). Trimming cost V 3 bases and J 4 bases, with 10 bases left between them. CDR3 length equals 13 residues. CDR3 bases: TGTGCCTGGAGGCCCGGAGTGGGAAACACCATATATTTT. Protein: CAWRPGVGNTIYF.

DNA for the CDR3: TGTGCCAGCAGCATCGGGGGTAGGGGCTACACCTTC. Protein sequence: CASSIGGRGYTF. The chain uses TRBV21-1 and TRBJ1-2. TRBV21-1 is marked as a pseudogene. This CDR3 has 12 residues.

This chain uses TRBV11-1 with TRBJ2-1; 9 bases line up with TRBD2. J lost 2 bases, V lost 7 bases, and 15 bases had no gene match. The CDR3 has 18 amino acids. The germline gives CDR1 SGHAT, CDR2 FQDESV (reference sequence). The CDR3 region has the DNA TGTGCCAGCACGTCAGGACCAGGGCGGGGGGGCCCCTACAATGAGCAGTTCTTC. Amino acids: CASTSGPGRGGPYNEQFF. Supplemented by reference TRBV11-1 and TRBJ2-1, the full variable domain reads EAEVAQSPRYKITEKSQAVAFWCDPISGHATLYWYRQILGQGPELLVQFQDESVVDDSQLPKDRFSAERLKGVDSTLKIQPAELGDSAMYLCASTSGPGRGGPYNEQFFGPGTRLTVL.

This chain uses TRBV7-2 with TRBJ2-5, with 8 bases lining up with TRBD2. V was pared by 5 bases and J by 5 bases, with 7 bases of the junction left unmatched. Germline loops: CDR1 SGHTA, CDR2 FQGNSA. There are 14 residues in the CDR3. CDR3 protein: CASSRGGARETQYF. The CDR3 DNA is TGTGCCAGCAGCCGGGGGGGGGCAAGGGAGACCCAGTACTTC.

The rearrangement links TRBV25-1 to TRBJ2-1; a possible D gene is TRBD1 (6 bases). V lost 8 bases to trimming and J lost 0 bases, with 20 bases between them. The germline V gene encodes CDR1 MGHDK and CDR2 SYGVNS. This CDR3 is 17 amino acids long. CDR3: CASAGQRIINSYNEQFF. CDR3 DNA: TGTGCCAGCGCCGGACAGCGTATCATCAACTCCTACAATGAGCAGTTCTTC.

This chain joins TRBV4-1 and TRBJ2-2; 12 bases map to TRBD1. This CDR3 has 16 residues. Trimming cost V 1 base and J 7 bases; bases outside gene matches: 4. Germline V gives CDR1 MGHRA, CDR2 YSYEKL. CDR3 loop: CASSQVGQGAGGELFF. The CDR3 DNA follows: TGCGCCAGCAGCCAAGTGGGACAGGGGGCCGGCGGGGAGCTGTTTTTT.

This clone was recorded a few times. The chain uses TRBV30 and TRBJ1-5, with D maybe TRBD1 (5 bases). The CDR3 loop spans 16 amino acids. V lost 1 base and J lost 3, with 16 bases in between. Looked up from germline, CDR1 is GTSNPN and CDR2 is SVGIG (reference sequence). In nucleotides, the CDR3 is TGTGCCTGGAGTGACAGGACGACCTGGATCAATCAGCCCCAGCATTTT. Protein product: CAWSDRTTWINQPQHF.